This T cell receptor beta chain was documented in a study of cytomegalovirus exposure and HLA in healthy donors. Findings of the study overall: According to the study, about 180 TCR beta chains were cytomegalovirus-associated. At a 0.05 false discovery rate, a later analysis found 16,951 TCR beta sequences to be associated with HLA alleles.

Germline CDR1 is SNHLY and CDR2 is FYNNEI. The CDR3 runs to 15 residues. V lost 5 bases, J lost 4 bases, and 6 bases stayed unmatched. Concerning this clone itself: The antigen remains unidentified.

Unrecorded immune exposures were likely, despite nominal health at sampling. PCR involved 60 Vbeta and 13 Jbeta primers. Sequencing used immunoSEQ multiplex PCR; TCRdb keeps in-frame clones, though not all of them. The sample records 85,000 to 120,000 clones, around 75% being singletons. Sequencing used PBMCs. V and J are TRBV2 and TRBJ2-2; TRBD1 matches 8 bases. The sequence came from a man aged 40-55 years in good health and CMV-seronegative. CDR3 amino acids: CASSRTGSTTGELFF. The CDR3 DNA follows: TGTGCCAGCAGTCGGACAGGGTCGACCACCGGGGAGCTGTTTTTT.